One TCR beta chain is described in this entry. Its antigen is still unknown. This sample is drawn from a study of T cell responses to AZD1222 COVID-19 vaccine. Findings and caveats of the study: As reported, nearly half of all spike-specific TCRs target variant regions that are unmutated.

Using immunoSEQ multiplex PCR, the repertoire was profiled, and TCRdb retains in-frame clones only, with some absent. This repertoire shows about 86,000 clones, roughly 86% found once; its top ten account for 6.9%. The sample consisted of peripheral blood, taken 28 days after the second AZD1222 dose. The clonotype comes from an adult who received the AZD1222 COVID-19 vaccine.

The CDR3 here is CAWSVLRQGENYGYTF. For the CDR3, the DNA is TGTGCCTGGAGTGTACTGAGACAGGGGGAGAACTATGGCTACACCTTC. This chain uses TRBV30 with TRBJ1-2, with 9 positions matching TRBD1. Germline CDR1 and CDR2: GTSNPN and SVGIG (reference sequence). The CDR3 sequence is 16 residues long. With V trimmed by 0 bases and J by 2 bases, 7 bases remained unmatched.